This TCR beta chain emerged from a study of B cell selection in AIRE deficiency. Study results and caveats: TCRbeta-only data showed 36.6% of shared healthy Treg sequences in healthy Tconv.

Using immunoSEQ multiplex PCR, the repertoire was profiled, and TCRdb retains in-frame clones only, with some absent. Of tens of thousands of clones listed, about 96% are singletons. Concerning this clone itself: As yet, its antigen is unknown.

CD4+CD127+ cells were sorted as the conventional CD4 T cells. Sample: conventional CD4+ T cells sorted from PBMCs. This TCR came from a human donor with AIRE deficiency.

CDR3 protein: CASRGTSGRARLFF. Written as DNA, the CDR3 is TGTGCCAGCAGGGGGACTAGCGGGAGGGCCCGGCTGTTCTTC. The rearrangement links TRBV28 to TRBJ2-1; TRBD2 matches 16 bases. The CDR3 is 14 amino acids. Germline CDR1 MDHEN, CDR2 SYDVKM. V lost 6 bases, J lost 15 bases, and 8 bases stayed unmatched.